This T cell receptor beta chain was retrieved from a study of OX40 agonist ivuxolimab in advanced cancers. As for the study in general: A diagnosis of hepatocellular carcinoma, melanoma, renal cell or head and neck cancer was present in dose-escalation patients. Prior anti-PD-1, anti-PD-L1 or anti-CTLA-4 therapy was allowed; less than 45% had some.

The study's findings and limits: Expanded clones tended on average to be more numerous among CD8+ T cells than CD4+.

TCRdb's copy holds only in-frame clones and misses some; the assay was immunoSEQ multiplex PCR. Counted here are around 64,000 clones, about four fifths occurring once; the ten biggest clones make up 5%. Trimming shortened V by 0 bases and J by 4 bases, and 9 bases separated the two germline ends. Germline loops: CDR1 ENHRY, CDR2 SYGVKD. There are 14 residues in the CDR3. People who had autoimmune disease history or systemic immunosuppression were excluded. Worth noting for this clone: Antigen: not known.

This clonotype was sampled from an adult with an advanced solid tumor such as melanoma, head and neck, liver or kidney cancer. J is TRBJ1-2 and V is TRBV10-3; D may be TRBD1 (6 bases). The sequenced sample was CD4+ or CD8+ T cells sorted from blood, obtained in a trial of the OX40 agonist ivuxolimab. The DNA for the CDR3 is TGTGCCATCAGTGAGTCAACAGGGCCCTATGGCTACACCTTC. Translation gives CAISESTGPYGYTF.